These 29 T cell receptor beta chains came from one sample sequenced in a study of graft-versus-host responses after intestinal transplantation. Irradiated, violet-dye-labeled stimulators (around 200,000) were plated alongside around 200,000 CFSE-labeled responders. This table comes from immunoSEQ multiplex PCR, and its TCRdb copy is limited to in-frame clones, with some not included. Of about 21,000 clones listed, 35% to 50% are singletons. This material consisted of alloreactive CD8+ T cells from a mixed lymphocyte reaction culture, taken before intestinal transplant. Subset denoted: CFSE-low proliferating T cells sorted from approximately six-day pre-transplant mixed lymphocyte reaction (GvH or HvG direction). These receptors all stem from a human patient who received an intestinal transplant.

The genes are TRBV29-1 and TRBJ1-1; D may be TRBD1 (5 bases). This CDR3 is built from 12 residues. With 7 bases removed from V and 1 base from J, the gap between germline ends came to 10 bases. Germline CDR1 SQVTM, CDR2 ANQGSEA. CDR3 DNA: TGCAGCGCCCGGGGGAAGAACACTGAAGCTTTCTTT. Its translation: CSARGKNTEAFF.

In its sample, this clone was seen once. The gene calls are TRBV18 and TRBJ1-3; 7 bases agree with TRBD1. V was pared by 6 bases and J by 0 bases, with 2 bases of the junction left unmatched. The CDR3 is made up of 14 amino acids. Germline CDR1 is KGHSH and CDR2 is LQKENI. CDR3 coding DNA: TGTGCCAGCTCGAAGGGGGCCTCTGGAAACACCATATATTTT. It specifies CASSKGASGNTIYF.

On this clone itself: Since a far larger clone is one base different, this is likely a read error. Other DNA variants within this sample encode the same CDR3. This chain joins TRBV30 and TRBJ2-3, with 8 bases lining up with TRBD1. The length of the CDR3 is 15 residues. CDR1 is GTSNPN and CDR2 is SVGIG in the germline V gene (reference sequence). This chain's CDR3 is CAWSAHRGSTDTQYF. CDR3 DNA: TGTGCCTGGAGTGCCCACAGGGGGAGCACGGATACGCAGTATTTT.

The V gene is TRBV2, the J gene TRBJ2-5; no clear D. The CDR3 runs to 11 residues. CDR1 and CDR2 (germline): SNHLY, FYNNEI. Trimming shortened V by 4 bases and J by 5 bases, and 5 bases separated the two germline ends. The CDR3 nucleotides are TGTGCCAGCAGTGTTAGCGAGACCCAGTACTTC. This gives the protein CASSVSETQYF.

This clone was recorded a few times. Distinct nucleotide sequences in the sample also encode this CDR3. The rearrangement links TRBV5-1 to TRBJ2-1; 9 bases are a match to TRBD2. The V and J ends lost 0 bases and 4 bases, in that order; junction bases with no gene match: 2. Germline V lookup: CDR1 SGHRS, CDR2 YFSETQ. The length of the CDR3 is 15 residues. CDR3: CASSLASGRYNEQFF. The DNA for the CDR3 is TGCGCCAGCAGCTTGGCCAGCGGGAGGTACAATGAGCAGTTCTTC. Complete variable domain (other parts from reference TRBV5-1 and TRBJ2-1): KAGVTQTPRYLIKTRGQQVTLSCSPISGHRSVSWYQQTPGQGLQFLFEYFSETQRNKGNFPGRFSGRQFSNSRSEMNVSTLELGDSALYLCASSLASGRYNEQFFGPGTRLTVL.

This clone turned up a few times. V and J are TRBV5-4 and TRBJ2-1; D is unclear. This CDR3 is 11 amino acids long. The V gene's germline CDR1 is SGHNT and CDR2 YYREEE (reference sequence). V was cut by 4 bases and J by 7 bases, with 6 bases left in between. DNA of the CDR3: TGTGCCAGCAGCCGCCAGAATGAGCAGTTCTTC. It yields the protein CASSRQNEQFF.

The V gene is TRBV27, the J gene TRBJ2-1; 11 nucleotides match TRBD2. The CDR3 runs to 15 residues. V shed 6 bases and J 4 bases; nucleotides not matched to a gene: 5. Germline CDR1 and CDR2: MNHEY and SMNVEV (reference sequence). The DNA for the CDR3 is TGTGCCAGCAGCGTTGGGACTAGCGGTTACAATGAGCAGTTCTTC. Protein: CASSVGTSGYNEQFF.

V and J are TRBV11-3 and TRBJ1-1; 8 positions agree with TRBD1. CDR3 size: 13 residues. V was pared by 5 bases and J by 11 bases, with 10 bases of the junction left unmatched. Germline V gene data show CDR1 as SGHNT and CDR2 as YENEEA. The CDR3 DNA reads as TGTGCCAGCAGCCTTGGGACAGGCGGTGGGGCTTTCTTT. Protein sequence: CASSLGTGGGAFF.

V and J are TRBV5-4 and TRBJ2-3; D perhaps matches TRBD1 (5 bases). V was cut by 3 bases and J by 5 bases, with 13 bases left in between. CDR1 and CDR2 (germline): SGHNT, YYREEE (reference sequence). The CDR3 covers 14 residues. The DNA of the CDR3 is TGTGCCAGCAGCTCGCAATGGGGCGGAGATACGCAGTATTTT. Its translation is CASSSQWGGDTQYF.

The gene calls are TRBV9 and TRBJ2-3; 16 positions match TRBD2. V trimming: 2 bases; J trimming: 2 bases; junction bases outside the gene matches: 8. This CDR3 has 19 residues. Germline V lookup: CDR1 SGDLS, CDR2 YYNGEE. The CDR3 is CASSVTGTSGGAFTDTQYF. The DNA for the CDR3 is TGTGCCAGCAGCGTCACCGGGACTAGCGGGGGGGCCTTCACAGATACGCAGTATTTT.

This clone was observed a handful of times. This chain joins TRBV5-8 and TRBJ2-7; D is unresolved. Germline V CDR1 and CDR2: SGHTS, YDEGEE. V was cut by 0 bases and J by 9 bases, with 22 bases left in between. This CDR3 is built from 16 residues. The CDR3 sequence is CASSLGAGIGSITQYF. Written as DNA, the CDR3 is TGTGCCAGCAGCTTGGGGGCTGGGATCGGGTCTATTACGCAGTACTTC.

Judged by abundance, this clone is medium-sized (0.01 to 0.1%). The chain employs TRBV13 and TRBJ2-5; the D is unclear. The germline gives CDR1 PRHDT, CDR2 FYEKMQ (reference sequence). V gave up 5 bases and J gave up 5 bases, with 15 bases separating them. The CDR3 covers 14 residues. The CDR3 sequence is CASSKMNGWETQYF. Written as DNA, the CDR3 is TGTGCCAGCAGCAAAATGAATGGCTGGGAGACCCAGTACTTC.

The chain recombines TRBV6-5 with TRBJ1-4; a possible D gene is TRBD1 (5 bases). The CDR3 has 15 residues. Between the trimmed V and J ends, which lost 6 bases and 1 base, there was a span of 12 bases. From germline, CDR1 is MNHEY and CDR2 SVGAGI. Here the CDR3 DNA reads TGTGCCAGCAGCAAAACTGGGGGAACTAATGAAAAACTGTTTTTT. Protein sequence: CASSKTGGTNEKLFF.

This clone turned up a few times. DNA for the CDR3: TGTGCTAGTGGAGCGGGAGTTTTCATGGACGAGCAGTACTTC. Protein: CASGAGVFMDEQYF. The genes are TRBV12-5 and TRBJ2-7, with TRBD2 matching 8 bases. The CDR3 sequence is 14 residues long. V lost 6 bases, J lost 5 bases, and 9 bases stayed unmatched. Germline V gene sequence: CDR1 LGHNT, CDR2 FRNRAP.

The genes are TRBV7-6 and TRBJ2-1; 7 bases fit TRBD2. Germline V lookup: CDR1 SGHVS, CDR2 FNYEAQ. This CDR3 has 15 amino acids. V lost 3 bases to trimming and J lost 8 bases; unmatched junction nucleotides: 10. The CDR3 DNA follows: TGTGCCAGCAGCTTGGGGGGGGGATTAGTCGATGAGCAGTTCTTC. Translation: CASSLGGGLVDEQFF. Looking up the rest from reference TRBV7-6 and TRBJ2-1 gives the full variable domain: GAGVSQSPRYKVTKRGQDVALRCDPISGHVSLYWYRQALGQGPEFLTYFNYEAQQDKSGLPNDRFSAERPEGSISTLTIQRTEQRDSAMYRCASSLGGGLVDEQFFGPGTRLTVL.

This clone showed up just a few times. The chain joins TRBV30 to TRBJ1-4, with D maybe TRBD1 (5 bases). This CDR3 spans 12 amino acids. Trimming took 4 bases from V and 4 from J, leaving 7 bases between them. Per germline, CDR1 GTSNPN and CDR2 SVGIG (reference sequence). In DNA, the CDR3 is TGTGCCTGGAACAGGCTTAATGAAAAACTGTTTTTT. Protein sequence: CAWNRLNEKLFF.

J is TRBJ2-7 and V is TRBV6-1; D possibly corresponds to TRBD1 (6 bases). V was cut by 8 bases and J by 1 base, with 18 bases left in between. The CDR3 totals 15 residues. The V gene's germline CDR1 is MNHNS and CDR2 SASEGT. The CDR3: CASRSLGTNSYEQYF. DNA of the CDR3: TGTGCCAGCCGGTCGCTCGGGACAAATTCCTACGAGCAGTACTTC.

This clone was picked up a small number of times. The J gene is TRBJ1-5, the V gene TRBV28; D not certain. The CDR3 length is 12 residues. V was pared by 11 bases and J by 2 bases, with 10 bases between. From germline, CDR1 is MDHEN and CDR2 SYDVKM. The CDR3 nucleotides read TGTGCCGCAAGGGAGGGCAATCAGCCCCAGCATTTT. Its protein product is CAAREGNQPQHF.

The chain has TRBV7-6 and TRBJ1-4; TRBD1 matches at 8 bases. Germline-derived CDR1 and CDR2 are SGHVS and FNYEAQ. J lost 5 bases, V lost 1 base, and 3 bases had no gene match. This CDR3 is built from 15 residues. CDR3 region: CASSLGTGWNEKLFF. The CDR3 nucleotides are TGTGCCAGCAGCTTAGGGACAGGGTGGAATGAAAAACTGTTTTTT.

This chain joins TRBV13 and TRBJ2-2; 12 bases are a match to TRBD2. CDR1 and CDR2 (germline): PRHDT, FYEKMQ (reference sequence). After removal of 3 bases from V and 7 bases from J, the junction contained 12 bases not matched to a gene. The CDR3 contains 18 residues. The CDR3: CASSFRPKTSGRLGELFF. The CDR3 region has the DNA TGTGCCAGCAGCTTCAGGCCCAAGACTAGCGGGAGACTCGGGGAGCTGTTTTTT.

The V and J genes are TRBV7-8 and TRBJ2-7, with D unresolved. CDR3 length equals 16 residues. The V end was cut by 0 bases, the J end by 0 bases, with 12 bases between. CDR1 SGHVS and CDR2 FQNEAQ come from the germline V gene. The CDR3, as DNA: TGTGCCAGCAGCTTAGCCCGGCACCTAAACTCCTACGAGCAGTACTTC. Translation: CASSLARHLNSYEQYF.

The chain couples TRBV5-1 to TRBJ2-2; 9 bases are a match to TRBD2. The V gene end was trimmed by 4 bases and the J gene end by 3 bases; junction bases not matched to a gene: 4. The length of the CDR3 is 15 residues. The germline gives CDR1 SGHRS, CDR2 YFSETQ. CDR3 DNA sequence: TGCGCCAGCAGCCAGACTAGCGGATACACCGGGGAGCTGTTTTTT. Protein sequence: CASSQTSGYTGELFF.

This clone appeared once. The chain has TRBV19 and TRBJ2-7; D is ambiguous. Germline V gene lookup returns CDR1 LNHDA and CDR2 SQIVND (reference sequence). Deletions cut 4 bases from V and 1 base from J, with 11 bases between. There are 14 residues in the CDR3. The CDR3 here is CASSTNFGSYEQYF. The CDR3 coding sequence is TGTGCCAGTAGTACCAACTTCGGGTCCTACGAGCAGTACTTC.

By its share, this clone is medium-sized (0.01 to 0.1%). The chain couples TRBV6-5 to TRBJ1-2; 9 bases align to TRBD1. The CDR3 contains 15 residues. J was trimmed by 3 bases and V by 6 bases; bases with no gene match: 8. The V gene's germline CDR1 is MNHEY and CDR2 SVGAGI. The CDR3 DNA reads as TGTGCCAGCAGACGGAACAGGGGGCCGGACTATGGCTACACCTTC. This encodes CASRRNRGPDYGYTF.

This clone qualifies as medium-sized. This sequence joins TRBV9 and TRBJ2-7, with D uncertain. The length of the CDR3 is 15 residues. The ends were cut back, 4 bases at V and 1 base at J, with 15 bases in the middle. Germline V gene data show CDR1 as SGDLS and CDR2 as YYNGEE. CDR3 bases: TGTGCCAGCAGCCCCCACATGACGCCATCCTACGAGCAGTACTTC. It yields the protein CASSPHMTPSYEQYF.

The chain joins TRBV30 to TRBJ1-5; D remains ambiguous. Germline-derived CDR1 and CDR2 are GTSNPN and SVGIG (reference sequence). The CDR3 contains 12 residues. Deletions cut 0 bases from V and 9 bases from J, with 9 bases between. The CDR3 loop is CAWSVSGRPQHF. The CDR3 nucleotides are TGTGCCTGGAGTGTATCGGGGAGGCCCCAGCATTTT.

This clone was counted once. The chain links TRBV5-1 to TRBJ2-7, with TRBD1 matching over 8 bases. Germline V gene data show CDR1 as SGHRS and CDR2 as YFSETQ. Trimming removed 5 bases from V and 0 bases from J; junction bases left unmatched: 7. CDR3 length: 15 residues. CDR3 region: CASRNGQGPSYEQYF. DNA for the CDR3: TGCGCCAGCAGAAATGGACAGGGCCCCTCCTACGAGCAGTACTTC. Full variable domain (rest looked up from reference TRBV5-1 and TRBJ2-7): KAGVTQTPRYLIKTRGQQVTLSCSPISGHRSVSWYQQTPGQGLQFLFEYFSETQRNKGNFPGRFSGRQFSNSRSEMNVSTLELGDSALYLCASRNGQGPSYEQYFGPGTRLTVT.

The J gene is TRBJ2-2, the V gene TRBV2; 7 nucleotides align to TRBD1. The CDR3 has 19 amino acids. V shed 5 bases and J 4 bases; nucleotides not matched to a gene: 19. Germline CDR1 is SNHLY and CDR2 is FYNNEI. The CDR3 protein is CASSTGTEDSPGFTGELFF. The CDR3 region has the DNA TGTGCCAGCAGTACTGGGACAGAAGATTCCCCGGGGTTCACCGGGGAGCTGTTTTTT.

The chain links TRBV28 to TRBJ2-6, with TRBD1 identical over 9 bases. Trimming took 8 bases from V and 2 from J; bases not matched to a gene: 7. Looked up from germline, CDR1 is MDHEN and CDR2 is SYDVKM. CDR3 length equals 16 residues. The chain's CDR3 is CASFGTGIAGANVLTF. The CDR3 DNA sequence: TGTGCCAGCTTCGGGACAGGGATTGCTGGGGCCAACGTCCTGACTTTC. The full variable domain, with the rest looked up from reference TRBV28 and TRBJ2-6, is DVKVTQSSRYLVKRTGEKVFLECVQDMDHENMFWYRQDPGLGLRLIYFSYDVKMKEKGDIPEGYSVSREKKERFSLILESASTNQTSMYLCASFGTGIAGANVLTFGAGSRLTVL.